The text below deals with one T cell receptor (beta chain). Its antigen remains unidentified. The junction shows a germline mismatch at one end, possibly a read error. The data were taken from a study of regulatory T cells in long-lasting Graves disease. The CDR3 extends over 15 amino acids. Germline-derived CDR1 and CDR2 are SNHLY and FYNNEI. Building the TCR beta libraries relied on iRepertoire HTBI primers, and CDR3 regions underwent Arm-PCR. TCRdb reprocessed the multiplex PCR reads with MiXCR, giving one entry per CDR3 protein. The sample shows roughly 610,000 distinct CDR3 sequences, about 15% of them seen only once. Study findings and constraints: Patients with persistent disease showed a bias toward TRBV28, TRBJ1-2 and TRBJ2-5.

Stated time point: newly diagnosed GD, antithyroid drugs for less than 3 months. PBMCs were the source of the RNA used for TCR sequencing. These same data were also listed under a study on T cells in Graves' hyperthyroidism and ophthalmopathy. That source notes: Blood held most thyroid clonotypes expanded above 0.001 frequency.

Source: peripheral blood mononuclear cells (PBMCs), taken at new diagnosis, from a patient treated with antithyroid drugs. This receptor was obtained from a woman aged 25 to 39 with Graves disease. The chain combines TRBV2 with TRBJ2-1; D is unclear. CDR3 DNA: TGCGCCAGCAGACGGTCAGAGCCCTCCTACAATGAGCAGTTCTTC. This encodes CASRRSEPSYNEQFF.